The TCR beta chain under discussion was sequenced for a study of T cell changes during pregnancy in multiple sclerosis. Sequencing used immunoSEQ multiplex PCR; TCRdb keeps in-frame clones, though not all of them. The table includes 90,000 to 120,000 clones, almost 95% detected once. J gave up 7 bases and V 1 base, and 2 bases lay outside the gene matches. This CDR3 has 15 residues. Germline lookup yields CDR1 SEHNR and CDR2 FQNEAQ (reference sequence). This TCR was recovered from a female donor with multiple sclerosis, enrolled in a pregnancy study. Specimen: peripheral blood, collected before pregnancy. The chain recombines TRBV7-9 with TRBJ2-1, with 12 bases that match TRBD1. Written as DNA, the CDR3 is TGTGCCAGCAGCTTAGGGGACAGGGGGCATAATGAGCAGTTCTTC. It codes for CASSLGDRGHNEQFF.